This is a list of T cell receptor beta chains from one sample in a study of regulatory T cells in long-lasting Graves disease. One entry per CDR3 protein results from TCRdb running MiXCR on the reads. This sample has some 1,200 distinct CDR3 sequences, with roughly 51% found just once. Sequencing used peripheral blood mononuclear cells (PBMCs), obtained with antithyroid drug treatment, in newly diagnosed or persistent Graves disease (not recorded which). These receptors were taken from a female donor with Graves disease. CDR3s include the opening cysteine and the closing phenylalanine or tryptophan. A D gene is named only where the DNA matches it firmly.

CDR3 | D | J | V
CASSSPSAGQYF | - | TRBJ2-7 | TRBV6-5
CASSPGLAGFGQFF | TRBD2 | TRBJ2-1 | TRBV3-1
CASRPGQAPNEQFF | TRBD1 | TRBJ2-1 | TRBV7-9
CASSLSGGPIDTQYF | TRBD2 | TRBJ2-3 | TRBV3-1
CASSPGGFSYEQYF | - | TRBJ2-7 | TRBV6-2/TRBV6-3
CSVAGFGEQFF | - | TRBJ2-1 | TRBV29-1
CASSYGGASNQPQHF | - | TRBJ1-5 | TRBV6-6
CASSQDQSSSYNEQFF | - | TRBJ2-1 | TRBV4-3
CASSLARTEAFF | - | TRBJ1-1 | TRBV5-6
CASSVGSFQPQHF | - | TRBJ1-5 | TRBV9
CASGALAGGPDEQYF | TRBD2 | TRBJ2-7 | TRBV28
CASSLGQGAQGTEAFF | TRBD1 | TRBJ1-1 | TRBV7-2
CASSLGGRVYNEQFF | TRBD2 | TRBJ2-1 | TRBV27
CASSYKRAMSTDTQYF | - | TRBJ2-3 | TRBV6-2/TRBV6-3
CASSVDWDRGFNEQYF | TRBD1 | TRBJ2-7 | TRBV9
CSAIGGGGGEAFF | TRBD1 | TRBJ1-1 | TRBV20-1
CAWSVAGGYEQYF | TRBD1 | TRBJ2-7 | TRBV30
CASSFSGYSVDGYTF | - | TRBJ1-2 | TRBV28
CASSGYRSNQPQHF | - | TRBJ1-5 | TRBV2
CSVYLGTAYQETQYF | TRBD1 | TRBJ2-5 | TRBV29-1
CAISGGTSNTGELFF | - | TRBJ2-2 | TRBV10-3
CATSGGDNEQFF | - | TRBJ2-1 | TRBV24-1
CSVGDGGTQYF | - | TRBJ2-3 | TRBV29-1
CASSLIDRASSYNEQFF | TRBD1 | TRBJ2-1 | TRBV7-2
CASSYSTGPAYEQYF | - | TRBJ2-7 | TRBV6-5
CASSDSLVAGIQYF | - | TRBJ2-4 | TRBV25-1
CSVANGRLSFYTF | - | TRBJ1-2 | TRBV29-1
CASSERGRGAVAYNEQFF | - | TRBJ2-1 | TRBV2
CASSYQGYEQYF | - | TRBJ2-7 | TRBV6-5
CTTEGGSYEQYF | - | TRBJ2-7 | TRBV29-1